The clone carrying this TCR beta chain was seen more than once but under ten times. The data were taken from a study of T-cell memory formation after mild COVID-19. Trimming removed 2 bases from V and 3 bases from J; junction bases left unmatched: 6. This CDR3 region has 16 residues. Germline V gene lookup returns CDR1 SGHDT and CDR2 YYEEEE. Using its own MiXCR run on the 5' RACE reads, TCRdb lists one record per CDR3 protein. The sample has about 190,000 distinct CDR3 sequences, around 16% seen once. The TCR originated in an adult woman who had mild COVID-19 (a few samples of this study predate the infection). Cell type and time point are not known. Sequencing was performed on PBMCs or a T cell subset sorted from them (not recorded which). The gene calls are TRBV5-6 and TRBJ2-1, with TRBD1 matching over 9 bases. CDR3 sequence reads: CASSFSGTGYYNEQFF. The CDR3 DNA reads as TGTGCCAGCAGCTTTTCCGGGACAGGGTACTACAATGAGCAGTTCTTC.